This T cell receptor beta chain was sequenced in a study of T cells in narcolepsy. The study's findings and limits: Autoreactive clonotypes reportedly recurred in blood of same and different patients, not controls. Same-patient CSF and blood CD4+ T cell clonotypes included HCRT-specific and TRIB2-specific autoreactive ones.

Profiled with immunoSEQ multiplex PCR; TCRdb holds only in-frame clones, not every one. Of 24,000 or so clones in the sample, just under 85% are singletons; the top ten hold approximately 1.3%. In the case of this clone: Its matching antigen is unknown.

The CDR3 extends over 14 amino acids. J was trimmed by 4 bases and V by 3 bases; bases with no gene match: 4. From germline, CDR1 is SGHTA and CDR2 FQGNSA. The material sequenced was CD45RA- memory CD4+ T cells from PBMCs. The receptor was derived from a human donor with narcolepsy. The rearrangement links TRBV7-2 to TRBJ2-5, with TRBD1 identical over 8 bases. The CDR3 protein is CASSFDRGGETQYF. The CDR3 DNA is TGTGCCAGCAGCTTCGACAGGGGAGGAGAGACCCAGTACTTC.